This is a list of T cell receptor beta chains from one sample in a study of T cells in Graves' hyperthyroidism and ophthalmopathy. TCRdb re-called the multiplex PCR reads with MiXCR, one entry per CDR3 protein. Of fewer than 300,000 distinct CDR3 sequences in the sample, around 15% were seen once. The specimen was blood. The receptors here all came from a woman between 50 and 59 years old with Graves' hyperthyroidism that later progressed to Graves' ophthalmopathy. Both conserved end residues are part of each CDR3. A D gene is named only where the DNA matches it firmly. Rows give clone size only sometimes, using once, few, many, or a class for an expanded clone.

V gene,clone size,J gene,D gene,CDR3 protein,CDR3 DNA
TRBV29-1,few,TRBJ2-1,TRBD2,CSVEDRTLAGSYNEQFF,TGCAGCGTTGAAGATAGGACCCTAGCGGGCTCCTACAATGAGCAGTTCTTC
TRBV11-2,many,TRBJ2-5,.,CASGSRETQYF,TGTGCCAGCGGTTCTCGCGAGACCCAGTACTTC
TRBV7-9,many,TRBJ2-7,.,CASSALEGAPPYF,TGTGCCAGCAGCGCCCTTGAAGGGGCCCCACCGTACTTC
TRBV3-1,many,TRBJ2-3,.,CASSQEDTQYF,TGTGCCAGCAGCCAAGAGGATACGCAGTATTTT
TRBV13,.,TRBJ1-5,.,CASSASFSGLSQPQHF,TGTGCCAGCAGCGCCTCGTTCTCGGGTCTTAGTCAGCCCCAGCATTTT
TRBV15,many,TRBJ2-5,.,CATSRGTREAGETQYF,TGTGCCACCAGCAGAGGTACAAGGGAAGCGGGAGAGACCCAGTACTTC
TRBV20-1,many,TRBJ2-7,.,CSATKGAYEQYF,TGCAGTGCTACTAAAGGGGCCTACGAGCAGTACTTC
TRBV11-2,.,TRBJ2-7,.,CASSPGSGSEQYF,TGTGCCAGCAGCCCTGGATCGGGGAGCGAGCAGTACTTC
TRBV18,many,TRBJ2-3,TRBD2,CASSPKLAATDTQYF,TGTGCCAGCTCACCAAAACTAGCGGCAACAGATACGCAGTATTTT
TRBV20-1,many,TRBJ1-1,.,CSAQPDRMNTEAFF,TGCAGTGCTCAACCCGACAGGATGAACACTGAAGCTTTCTTT
TRBV2,many,TRBJ2-4,.,CASRKRDTHGIQYF,TGTGCCAGCAGGAAAAGGGACACCCATGGCATTCAGTACTTC
TRBV6-1,many,TRBJ1-2,TRBD1,CASSRRQGYYGYTF,TGTGCCAGCAGTAGGAGACAGGGGTACTATGGCTACACCTTC
TRBV30,many,TRBJ2-5,TRBD2,CAWSVLLAGGTQYF,TGTGCCTGGAGTGTACTACTAGCGGGAGGAACCCAGTACTTC
TRBV19,few,TRBJ1-5,.,CASSTSPGAQHF,TGTGCCAGTAGTACCTCCCCGGGGGCCCAGCATTTT
TRBV20-1,.,TRBJ1-5,.,CSARSWTVNQPQHF,TGCAGTGCTAGGTCTTGGACGGTCAATCAGCCCCAGCATTTT
TRBV5-1,many,TRBJ1-4,.,CASSLEGTNEKLFF,TGCGCCAGCAGCTTGGAAGGGACTAATGAAAAACTGTTTTTT
TRBV5-1,many,TRBJ2-2,.,CASSLDGRSTGELFF,TGCGCCAGCAGCTTGGATGGGCGGAGCACCGGGGAGCTGTTTTTT
TRBV19,.,TRBJ1-5,.,CASRLGRYAVSNQPQHF,TGTGCCAGCCGTTTAGGACGGTATGCCGTGAGCAATCAGCCCCAGCATTTT
TRBV7-3,.,TRBJ2-1,.,CASSSQFSSNNEQFF,TGTGCCAGCAGCTCCCAGTTCAGTAGCAACAATGAGCAGTTCTTC
TRBV6-1,many,TRBJ1-1,.,CASSRDVNTEAFF,TGTGCCAGCAGCCGAGACGTGAACACTGAAGCTTTCTTT
TRBV7-9,many,TRBJ2-7,TRBD2,CASSLGGLAGEEQYF,TGTGCCAGCAGCTTAGGGGGACTAGCGGGAGAGGAGCAGTACTTC
TRBV11-2,many,TRBJ2-7,.,CASSLAAGNYEQYF,TGTGCCAGCAGCTTAGCGGCAGGCAACTACGAGCAGTACTTC
TRBV2,many,TRBJ2-3,TRBD2,CASRAGTSGRDTQYF,TGTGCCAGCAGGGCCGGTACTAGCGGGAGAGATACGCAGTATTTT
TRBV5-1,few,TRBJ1-2,.,CASSTGLNYGYTF,TGCGCCAGCAGCACTGGACTGAACTATGGCTACACCTTC
TRBV12-3/TRBV12-4,many,TRBJ2-7,.,CASSLGLTDEQYF,TGTGCCAGCAGCCTCGGTTTGACGGACGAGCAGTACTTC
TRBV2,many,TRBJ1-1,.,CASSEADSFFMNTEAFF,TGTGCCAGCAGTGAAGCGGACAGTTTCTTTATGAACACTGAAGCTTTCTTT
TRBV5-5,many,TRBJ2-7,.,CASSSRDSYEQYF,TGTGCCAGCAGTAGTCGAGACAGCTACGAGCAGTACTTC
TRBV7-8,many,TRBJ2-7,.,CASSFGTNSYEQYF,TGTGCCAGCAGCTTCGGGACAAACTCCTACGAGCAGTACTTC
TRBV28,many,TRBJ2-7,TRBD2,CASYPVAREGEQYF,TGTGCCAGCTACCCCGTGGCGAGGGAGGGCGAGCAGTACTTC